A selection of T cell receptor beta chains follows, all from one sample in a study of CD8+ T cells in alopecia areata. Some clones are missing from TCRdb's copy, which holds only in-frame ones; the method was immunoSEQ multiplex PCR. The table lists about 160,000 clones, around 87% of them singletons, with about 15% in the top ten. The material sequenced was CD8+ T cells sorted from blood, taken at week 0. The receptors derive from a human donor with alopecia areata. Both conserved end residues are part of each CDR3. A D gene is named only where the DNA matches it firmly. Not all rows give a size; the values are once, few, many and, for expanded clones, a class.

D,V,size,J,CDR3,DNA
TRBD2,TRBV29-1,.,TRBJ2-7,CSVEIPSGSRYEQYF,TGCAGCGTTGAAATTCCTAGCGGGAGCCGCTACGAGCAGTACTTC
.,TRBV29-1,.,TRBJ1-1,CSVPTGYTEAFF,TGCAGCGTGCCCACAGGGTACACTGAAGCTTTCTTT
TRBD1,TRBV27,.,TRBJ2-7,CASSSQPGQGTSYEQYF,TGTGCCAGCAGTTCCCAACCGGGACAGGGGACATCCTACGAGCAGTACTTC
.,TRBV29-1,.,TRBJ1-5,CSVVSTVGQPQHF,TGCAGCGTTGTTTCCACGGTCGGACAGCCCCAGCATTTT
TRBD2,TRBV11-2,.,TRBJ2-7,CASSFPQPSGYEQYF,TGTGCCAGCAGCTTTCCCCAACCTAGCGGCTACGAGCAGTACTTC
.,TRBV27,once,TRBJ2-2,CASSFIDTGELFF,TGTGCCAGCAGTTTCATAGACACCGGGGAGCTGTTTTTT
TRBD1,TRBV4-1,.,TRBJ2-7,CASSQGGQGARYEQYF,TGCGCCAGCAGCCAAGGGGGACAGGGGGCCCGGTACGAGCAGTACTTC
TRBD2,TRBV13,.,TRBJ2-7,CASSRGAGDYEQYF,TGTGCCAGCAGCCGAGGGGCGGGAGACTACGAGCAGTACTTC
.,TRBV6-5,.,TRBJ2-5,CASGPGETQYF,TGTGCCAGCGGTCCCGGAGAGACCCAGTACTTC
TRBD1,TRBV2,.,TRBJ2-7,CARAQGTGPSSYEQYF,TGTGCCAGGGCGCAGGGGACAGGACCGAGCTCCTACGAGCAGTACTTC
.,TRBV9,.,TRBJ2-1,CASSVASLLDEQFF,TGTGCCAGCAGCGTAGCTAGTCTATTAGATGAGCAGTTCTTC
.,TRBV27,.,TRBJ2-5,CASSLELGRQETQYF,TGTGCCAGCAGTTTAGAATTGGGCAGACAAGAGACCCAGTACTTC
.,TRBV29-1,.,TRBJ2-7,CSGRESYEQYF,TGCAGCGGCAGGGAGTCCTACGAGCAGTACTTC
.,TRBV2,once,TRBJ2-3,CASSDLAQVSTDTQYF,TGTGCCAGCAGCGACCTAGCGCAGGTTAGCACAGATACGCAGTATTTT
TRBD2,TRBV7-8,.,TRBJ2-3,CASSRRRLAGLQGTQYF,TGTGCCAGCAGCCGCAGACGACTAGCGGGCCTCCAGGGTACGCAGTATTTT
.,TRBV11-1,.,TRBJ2-7,CASSFPPPHYEQYF,TGTGCCAGCAGTTTTCCCCCGCCTCACTACGAGCAGTACTTC
.,TRBV18,.,TRBJ1-3,CASSKLGISGNTIYF,TGTGCCAGCTCAAAACTGGGAATCTCTGGAAACACCATATATTTT
TRBD2,TRBV19,once,TRBJ2-1,CASSKGGLAGHNEQFF,TGTGCCAGTAGTAAAGGGGGACTAGCGGGACACAATGAGCAGTTCTTC
.,TRBV11-2,few,TRBJ1-1,CASSLAIGPTEAFF,TGTGCCAGCAGCTTGGCCATCGGGCCGACAGAAGCTTTCTTT
.,TRBV5-1,.,TRBJ1-1,CASSLGGREGTEAFF,TGCGCCAGCAGCTTGGGGGGGCGCGAAGGCACTGAAGCTTTCTTT
.,TRBV5-1,.,TRBJ2-7,CASSWGPSYEQYF,TGCGCCAGCAGTTGGGGGCCTTCCTACGAGCAGTACTTC
.,TRBV2,.,TRBJ1-1,CASSPLNTEAFF,TGTGCCAGCAGTCCGCTAAACACTGAAGCTTTCTTT
.,TRBV5-1,few,TRBJ2-1,CASSVDDRGYNEQFF,TGCGCCAGCAGCGTGGACGATCGGGGGTACAATGAGCAGTTCTTC
.,TRBV4-1,once,TRBJ2-7,CASSQGQDVSYEQYF,TGCGCCAGCAGCCAAGGACAGGACGTCTCCTACGAGCAGTACTTC
.,TRBV7-3,.,TRBJ2-7,CASSFSSYEQYF,TGTGCCAGCAGCTTCAGCTCCTACGAGCAGTACTTC
.,TRBV5-6,.,TRBJ2-1,CASSLASSDEQFF,TGTGCCAGCAGCTTGGCCAGCTCCGATGAGCAGTTCTTC
.,TRBV11-2,.,TRBJ1-4,CASSLGAADGEKLFF,TGTGCCAGCAGCTTAGGAGCGGCGGACGGAGAAAAACTGTTTTTT
TRBD2,TRBV5-1,.,TRBJ2-7,CASSYRTSGYEQYF,TGCGCCAGCAGTTACCGGACTAGCGGATACGAGCAGTACTTC
.,TRBV19,.,TRBJ1-1,CASSEVLNTEAFF,TGTGCCAGTAGTGAGGTCTTAAACACTGAAGCTTTCTTT
.,TRBV11-2,.,TRBJ2-7,CASSLEAADNSEQYF,TGTGCCAGCAGCTTGGAGGCGGCGGATAATAGCGAGCAGTACTTC
.,TRBV11-2,once,TRBJ2-3,CASSLDLAGPGTDTQYF,TGTGCCAGCAGCTTAGATCTGGCGGGACCGGGCACAGATACGCAGTATTTT
.,TRBV27,.,TRBJ2-7,CASSPRDSYLPYEQYF,TGTGCCAGCAGTCCCCGGGACTCTTACCTACCCTACGAGCAGTACTTC
.,TRBV2,once,TRBJ2-1,CASTGRRDEQFF,TGTGCCAGCACGGGACGAAGGGATGAGCAGTTCTTC
.,TRBV29-1,.,TRBJ2-7,CSVEISGSYEQYF,TGCAGCGTGGAAATAAGTGGATCCTACGAGCAGTACTTC
.,TRBV4-1,.,TRBJ2-7,CASSPRSSYEQYF,TGCGCCAGCAGCCCCCGGTCCTCCTACGAGCAGTACTTC
.,TRBV29-1,.,TRBJ2-3,CSVVGESTDTQYF,TGCAGCGTTGTGGGCGAGAGCACAGATACGCAGTATTTT
.,TRBV6-5,.,TRBJ2-7,CASSYLYEQYF,TGTGCCAGCAGTTACCTGTACGAGCAGTACTTC
TRBD1,TRBV14,.,TRBJ2-5,CASSPFGQGQETQYF,TGTGCCAGCAGCCCATTCGGACAGGGCCAAGAGACCCAGTACTTC
TRBD2,TRBV4-2,.,TRBJ2-1,CASGPGGSGGSSYNEQFF,TGTGCCAGCGGCCCCGGTGGTAGCGGGGGGAGCTCCTACAATGAGCAGTTCTTC
TRBD2,TRBV6-1,few,TRBJ2-7,CASSVSSGSQHEQYF,TGTGCCAGCAGTGTAAGTAGCGGGAGTCAGCACGAGCAGTACTTC
.,TRBV5-5,.,TRBJ2-1,CASSPSNEQFF,TGTGCCAGCAGCCCTTCCAATGAGCAGTTCTTC
.,TRBV25-1,once,TRBJ2-3,CASSGPGTDTQYF,TGTGCCAGCAGTGGCCCCGGGACGGATACGCAGTATTTT
TRBD2,TRBV27,.,TRBJ2-7,CARRPGLAGVCEQYF,TGTGCCAGAAGACCGGGACTAGCGGGAGTCTGCGAGCAGTACTTC
.,TRBV5-6,.,TRBJ2-3,CASSLEMRTDTQYF,TGTGCCAGCAGCTTGGAAATGCGGACAGATACGCAGTATTTT
.,TRBV27,.,TRBJ1-6,CASSPWNSPLHF,TGTGCCAGCTCCCCCTGGAATTCACCCCTCCACTTT
TRBD2,TRBV2,.,TRBJ2-7,CASRTSETYEQYF,TGTGCCAGCAGGACTAGCGAAACCTACGAGCAGTACTTC
.,TRBV14,.,TRBJ2-1,CASSQGLNEQFF,TGTGCCAGCAGCCAAGGTCTTAATGAGCAGTTCTTC